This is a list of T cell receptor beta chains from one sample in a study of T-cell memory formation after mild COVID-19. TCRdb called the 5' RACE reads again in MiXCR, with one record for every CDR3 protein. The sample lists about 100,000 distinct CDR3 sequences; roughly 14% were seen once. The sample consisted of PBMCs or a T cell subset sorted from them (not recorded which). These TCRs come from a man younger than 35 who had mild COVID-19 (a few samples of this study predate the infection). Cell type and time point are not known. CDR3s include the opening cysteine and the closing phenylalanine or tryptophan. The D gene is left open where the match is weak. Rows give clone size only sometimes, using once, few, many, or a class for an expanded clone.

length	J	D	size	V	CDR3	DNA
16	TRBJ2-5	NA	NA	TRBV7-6	CASSWTRGGLQETQYF	TGTGCCAGCAGCTGGACGAGAGGCGGCCTCCAAGAGACCCAGTACTTC
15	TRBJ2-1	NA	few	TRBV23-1	CASTEYRARIGEQFF	TGCGCCAGCACCGAATACAGGGCGCGCATTGGTGAGCAGTTCTTC
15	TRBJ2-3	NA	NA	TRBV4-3	CASSQDRRGQDTQYF	TGCGCCAGCAGCCAAGATCGGAGGGGGCAAGATACGCAGTATTTT
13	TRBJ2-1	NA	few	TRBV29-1	CSGTPPDYNEQFF	TGCAGCGGGACCCCGCCAGATTACAATGAGCAGTTCTTC
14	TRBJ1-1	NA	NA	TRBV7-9	CASLNPGLNTEAFF	TGTGCCAGCCTTAACCCAGGCCTCAACACTGAAGCTTTCTTT
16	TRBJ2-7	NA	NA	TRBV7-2	CASSAPRGLPNYEQYF	TGTGCCAGCAGCGCGCCCAGGGGTTTGCCGAACTACGAGCAGTACTTC
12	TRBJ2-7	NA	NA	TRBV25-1	CASALASYEQYF	TGTGCCAGCGCACTGGCATCCTACGAGCAGTACTTC
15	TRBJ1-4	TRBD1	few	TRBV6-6	CASSQTGARDEKLFF	TGTGCCAGCAGCCAAACAGGGGCACGGGATGAAAAACTGTTTTTT
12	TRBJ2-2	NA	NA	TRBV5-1	CASSLAGGELFF	TGCGCCAGCAGCTTGGCGGGCGGGGAGCTGTTTTTT
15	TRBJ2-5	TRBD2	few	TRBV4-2	CASSQSSGEQETQYF	TGTGCCAGCAGCCAATCTAGCGGGGAACAAGAGACCCAGTACTTC
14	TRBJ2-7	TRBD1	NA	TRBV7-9	CASSLRTGIYEQYF	TGTGCCAGCAGCCTACGGACAGGAATCTACGAGCAGTACTTC
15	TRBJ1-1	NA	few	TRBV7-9	CASSLTGWGNTEAFF	TGTGCCAGCAGCCTAACAGGGTGGGGAAACACTGAAGCTTTCTTT
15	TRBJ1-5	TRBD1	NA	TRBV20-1	CSASGTPGGLEPQHF	TGCAGTGCTAGCGGAACACCAGGGGGCTTGGAGCCCCAGCATTTT
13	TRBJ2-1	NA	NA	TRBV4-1	CASSQDNQEEQFF	TGCGCCAGCAGCCAAGATAACCAAGAGGAGCAGTTCTTC
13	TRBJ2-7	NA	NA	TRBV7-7	CASSWNRDGEQYF	TGTGCCAGCAGCTGGAACAGGGACGGGGAGCAGTACTTC
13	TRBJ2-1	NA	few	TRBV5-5	CASSGPGLQEQFF	TGTGCCAGCAGCGGACCGGGACTCCAGGAGCAGTTCTTC
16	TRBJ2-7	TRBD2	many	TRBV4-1	CASSQDKLAGTYEQYF	TGCGCCAGCAGCCAAGATAAGCTAGCGGGGACCTACGAGCAGTACTTC
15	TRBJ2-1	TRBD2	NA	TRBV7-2	CASSLASGLFDEQFF	TGTGCCAGCAGCTTAGCTAGCGGGCTATTCGATGAGCAGTTCTTC
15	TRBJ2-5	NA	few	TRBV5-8	CASSKSSGDQETQYF	TGTGCCAGCAGCAAGTCCTCCGGGGATCAAGAGACCCAGTACTTC
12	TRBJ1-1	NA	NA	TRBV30	CAWNVGNTEAFF	TGTGCCTGGAACGTCGGGAACACTGAAGCTTTCTTT
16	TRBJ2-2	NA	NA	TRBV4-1	CASSHGPGLATGELFF	TGCGCCAGCAGCCACGGACCGGGCCTAGCTACCGGGGAGCTGTTTTTT
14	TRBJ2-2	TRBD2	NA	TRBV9	CASRGGGAFGELFF	TGTGCCAGCCGAGGCGGGGGGGCCTTCGGGGAGCTGTTTTTT
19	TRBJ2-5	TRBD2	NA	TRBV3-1	CASSLLRGLAGVIRETQYF	TGTGCCAGCAGCCTTCTAAGAGGACTGGCGGGGGTAATCCGAGAGACCCAGTACTTC
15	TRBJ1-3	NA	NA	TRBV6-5	CASSPLTGTGNTIYF	TGTGCCAGCAGTCCACTCACAGGGACTGGAAACACCATATATTTT
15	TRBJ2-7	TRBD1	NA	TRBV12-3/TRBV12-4	CASSLTGGQGGEQYF	TGTGCCAGCAGTTTAACAGGGGGTCAGGGGGGCGAGCAGTACTTC
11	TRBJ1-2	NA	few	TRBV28	CATSVNYGYTF	TGTGCCACCAGCGTAAACTATGGCTACACCTTC
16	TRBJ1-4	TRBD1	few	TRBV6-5	CASSYAGGRWGEKLFF	TGTGCCAGCAGTTACGCAGGGGGCCGCTGGGGTGAAAAACTGTTTTTT
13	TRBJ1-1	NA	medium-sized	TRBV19	CASSYAGGTEAFF	TGTGCCAGTAGTTACGCAGGAGGCACTGAAGCTTTCTTT
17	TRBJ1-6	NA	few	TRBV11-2	CASSPEVGVGWNSPLHF	TGTGCCAGCAGCCCTGAGGTAGGGGTGGGTTGGAATTCACCCCTCCACTTT
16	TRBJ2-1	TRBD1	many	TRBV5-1	CASREPRDRVDNEQFF	TGCGCCAGCAGAGAACCCCGGGACAGGGTTGACAATGAGCAGTTCTTC
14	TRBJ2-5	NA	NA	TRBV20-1	CSALGAGGPGTQYF	TGCAGTGCCCTAGGAGCGGGTGGACCGGGGACCCAGTACTTC
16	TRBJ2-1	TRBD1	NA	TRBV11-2	CASSLGLTGAYNEQFF	TGTGCCAGCAGCTTGGGATTGACAGGGGCCTACAATGAGCAGTTCTTC
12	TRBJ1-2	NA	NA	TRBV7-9	CASSPAGLCYTF	TGTGCCAGCAGCCCAGCGGGTCTTTGCTACACCTTC
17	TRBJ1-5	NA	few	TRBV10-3	CAISESGELGSNQPQHF	TGTGCCATCAGTGAGTCGGGGGAACTGGGGTCCAATCAGCCCCAGCATTTT
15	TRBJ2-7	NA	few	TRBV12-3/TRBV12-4	CASSSPGMVSYEQYF	TGTGCCAGCAGTTCCCCCGGGATGGTCTCCTACGAGCAGTACTTC
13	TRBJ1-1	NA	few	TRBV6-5	CASSYSQLAEAFF	TGTGCCAGCAGTTACTCCCAGTTGGCTGAAGCTTTCTTT
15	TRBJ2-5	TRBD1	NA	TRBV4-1	CASSQGFDRVETQYF	TGCGCCAGCAGCCAAGGATTTGACAGGGTAGAGACCCAGTACTTC
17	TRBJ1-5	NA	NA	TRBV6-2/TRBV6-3	CASSYSKGGHSNQPQHF	TGTGCCAGCAGTTACTCGAAGGGGGGACATAGCAATCAGCCCCAGCATTTT
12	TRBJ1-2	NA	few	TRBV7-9	CASSSGDGGYTF	TGTGCCAGCAGCTCCGGGGACGGTGGCTACACCTTC
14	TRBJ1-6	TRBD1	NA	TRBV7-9	CASSLGTGGSPLHF	TGTGCCAGCAGCTTAGGGACAGGGGGTTCACCCCTCCACTTT
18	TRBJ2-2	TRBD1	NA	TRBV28	CASSSQDREVIGGGELFF	TGTGCCAGCAGTTCCCAGGACAGGGAAGTGATCGGAGGCGGGGAGCTGTTTTTT
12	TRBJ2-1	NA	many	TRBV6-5	CASGTPYNEQFF	TGTGCCAGCGGGACACCCTACAATGAGCAGTTCTTC
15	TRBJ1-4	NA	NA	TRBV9	CASSLRGGQNEKLFF	TGTGCCAGCAGCTTAAGAGGGGGGCAAAATGAAAAACTGTTTTTT
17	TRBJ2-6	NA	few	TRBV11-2	CASSFWVRGAGANVLTF	TGTGCCAGCAGCTTCTGGGTCCGGGGCGCTGGGGCCAACGTCCTGACTTTC
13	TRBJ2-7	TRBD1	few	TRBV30	CAWRTGGSYEQYF	TGTGCCTGGAGAACAGGGGGCTCCTACGAGCAGTACTTC
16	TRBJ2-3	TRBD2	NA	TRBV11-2	CASSLASGGPTDTQYF	TGTGCCAGCAGCTTAGCCAGCGGGGGGCCCACAGATACGCAGTATTTT
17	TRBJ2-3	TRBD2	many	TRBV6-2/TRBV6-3	CASSSKEAGESTDTQYF	TGTGCCAGCAGTTCTAAGGAGGCGGGGGAGAGCACAGATACGCAGTATTTT
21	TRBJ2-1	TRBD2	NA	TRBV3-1	CASSPIGTSGGPDISYNEQFF	TGTGCCAGCAGCCCTATCGGGACTAGCGGGGGCCCCGACATATCCTACAATGAGCAGTTCTTC
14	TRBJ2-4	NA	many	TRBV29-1	CSVTGQKGRNIQYF	TGCAGCGTGACTGGACAGAAGGGTCGAAACATTCAGTACTTC
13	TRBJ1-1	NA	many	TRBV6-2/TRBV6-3	CASSYSRATEAFF	TGTGCCAGCAGTTACTCCAGGGCGACTGAAGCTTTCTTT
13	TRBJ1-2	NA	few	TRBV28	CASSIWGSYGYTF	TGTGCCAGCAGTATTTGGGGATCCTATGGCTACACCTTC
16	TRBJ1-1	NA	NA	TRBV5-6	CASSRIGQLASTEAFF	TGTGCCAGCAGCCGCATAGGACAGCTGGCCAGCACTGAAGCTTTCTTT
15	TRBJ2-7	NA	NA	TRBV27	CASSFSGTLRVEQYF	TGTGCCAGCAGTTTCTCCGGGACCCTCCGGGTGGAGCAGTACTTC
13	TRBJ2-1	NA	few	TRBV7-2	CASSGLGVNEQFF	TGTGCCAGCAGCGGGCTGGGGGTCAATGAGCAGTTCTTC
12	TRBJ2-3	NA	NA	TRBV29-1	CSVEQSTDTQYF	TGCAGCGTTGAGCAGAGCACAGATACGCAGTATTTT
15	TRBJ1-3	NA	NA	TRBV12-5	CASGQIGSSGNTIYF	TGTGCTAGTGGTCAAATAGGTAGCTCTGGAAACACCATATATTTT
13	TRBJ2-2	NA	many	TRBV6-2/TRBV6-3	CASSYWQGGELFF	TGTGCCAGCAGTTACTGGCAGGGCGGGGAGCTGTTTTTT
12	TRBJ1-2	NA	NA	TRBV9	CASSPSSYGYTF	TGTGCCAGCAGCCCGTCGAGCTATGGCTACACCTTC